This T cell receptor beta chain is from a study of CD8 T cells in Susac syndrome. Study overall: Patients with Susac syndrome, at blood draw, were therapy-naive, on corticosteroids, or on intravenous immunoglobulin alone.

As concerns this clonotype: Its antigen remains unknown.

Sequencing of TCR beta was undertaken in CD8+ and CD4+ T cells derived from blood. Negative isolation was used for CD8+ and CD4+ T cells and FACS enrichment for TEMRA cells. When the RNA was reverse transcribed, random hexamers were used with an input of about 0.5 to 1 ug. MiXCR, run by TCRdb on the immunoSEQ multiplex PCR reads, gives a single entry per CDR3 protein. The sample holds 150,000 or so distinct CDR3 sequences; just under 95% are singletons and the top ten take about 0.15%. Study observations and caveats: An acknowledgment was made by the study that its TCR sequencing and HLA analysis involved relatively few individuals.

The receptor's source is a human donor with Susac syndrome. Material: CD4+ T cells from PBMCs.

Written as DNA, the CDR3 is TGCAGTGCTAGCGATGGACACAGGGTGACTGAAGCTTTCTTT. It codes for CSASDGHRVTEAFF. The chain is built from TRBV20-1 and TRBJ1-1; D is perhaps TRBD1 (6 bases). The CDR3 totals 14 residues. The V gene's germline CDR1 is DFQATT and CDR2 SNEGSKA (reference sequence). V was clipped by 3 bases and J by 5 bases, with 16 bases between them.